This is a list of T cell receptor beta chains from one sample in a study of blood T cell repertoires in COVID-19. Sequenced by immunoSEQ multiplex PCR; TCRdb stores in-frame clones only, minus some. The sample lists under 40,000 clones; around four fifths were seen once. The sequencing input was peripheral blood. Receptor source: a woman aged 55-70 years with acute or convalescent COVID-19. The CDR3 runs from the conserved cysteine through the conserved F or W. D genes are given only for firm matches. Clone sizes are given selectively: once, few, many, or a class where the clone is expanded.

cdr3_aa: CASSRTRQGANDGYTF; cdr3_nt: TGTGCCAGTAGTAGGACCCGACAGGGGGCCAACGATGGCTACACCTTC; clone_size: -; d_call: TRBD1; j_call: TRBJ1-2; v_call: TRBV19
cdr3_aa: CASSLAPGQGYEQYF; cdr3_nt: TGCGCCAGCAGCTTGGCCCCGGGACAGGGCTACGAGCAGTACTTC; clone_size: few; d_call: TRBD1; j_call: TRBJ2-7; v_call: TRBV5-1
cdr3_aa: CASSYSKGAGYGYTF; cdr3_nt: TGTGCCAGCAGTTACTCGAAAGGGGCTGGCTATGGCTACACCTTC; clone_size: few; d_call: -; j_call: TRBJ1-2; v_call: TRBV6-5
cdr3_aa: CASRGTGYNEQFF; cdr3_nt: TGTGCCAGCCGGGGGACAGGGTACAATGAGCAGTTCTTC; clone_size: -; d_call: TRBD1; j_call: TRBJ2-1; v_call: TRBV12-3/TRBV12-4
cdr3_aa: CASSFRGESGYTF; cdr3_nt: TGTGCCAGCAGTTTCAGGGGGGAGAGTGGCTACACCTTC; clone_size: -; d_call: TRBD1; j_call: TRBJ1-2; v_call: TRBV6-5
cdr3_aa: CASSRQGSTLDTQYF; cdr3_nt: TGTGCCAGCAGTCGTCAGGGGTCCACTCTAGATACGCAGTATTTT; clone_size: -; d_call: -; j_call: TRBJ2-3; v_call: TRBV2
cdr3_aa: CASSAISGANTGELFF; cdr3_nt: TGTGCCAGCAGCGCCATTAGCGGGGCGAACACCGGGGAGCTGTTTTTT; clone_size: -; d_call: TRBD2; j_call: TRBJ2-2; v_call: TRBV7-2
cdr3_aa: CSVDPGVSETQYF; cdr3_nt: TGCAGCGTTGATCCAGGGGTATCGGAGACCCAGTACTTC; clone_size: -; d_call: -; j_call: TRBJ2-5; v_call: TRBV29-1
cdr3_aa: CASSLRSNYGYTF; cdr3_nt: TGTGCCAGCAGTTTACGGTCTAACTATGGCTACACCTTC; clone_size: -; d_call: -; j_call: TRBJ1-2; v_call: TRBV27
cdr3_aa: CASSEQLAGYNEQFF; cdr3_nt: TGTGCCAGCAGTGAACAACTAGCGGGGTACAATGAGCAGTTCTTC; clone_size: -; d_call: TRBD2; j_call: TRBJ2-1; v_call: TRBV6-4
cdr3_aa: CATSRPGRQETQYF; cdr3_nt: TGTGCCACCAGCAGACCAGGGCGCCAAGAGACCCAGTACTTC; clone_size: -; d_call: -; j_call: TRBJ2-5; v_call: TRBV15
cdr3_aa: CAISESTRYYEQYF; cdr3_nt: TGTGCCATCAGTGAGTCGACCAGGTACTACGAGCAGTACTTC; clone_size: -; d_call: -; j_call: TRBJ2-7; v_call: TRBV10-3
cdr3_aa: CASSVADTEAFF; cdr3_nt: TGTGCCAGCAGCGTAGCCGACACTGAAGCTTTCTTT; clone_size: -; d_call: -; j_call: TRBJ1-1; v_call: TRBV9
cdr3_aa: CASSVAVQGAARAFF; cdr3_nt: TGTGCCAGCAGCGTAGCAGTACAGGGGGCCGCAAGAGCTTTCTTT; clone_size: -; d_call: TRBD1; j_call: TRBJ1-1; v_call: TRBV9
cdr3_aa: CAWSRRATLPYEQYF; cdr3_nt: TGTGCCTGGAGCCGGCGGGCAACCCTCCCCTACGAGCAGTACTTC; clone_size: -; d_call: -; j_call: TRBJ2-7; v_call: TRBV30
cdr3_aa: CASGGGHSGNTIYF; cdr3_nt: TGTGCCAGCGGGGGGGGGCACTCTGGAAACACCATATATTTT; clone_size: -; d_call: -; j_call: TRBJ1-3; v_call: TRBV3-1/TRBV3-2
cdr3_aa: CASSLGPGGNTEAFF; cdr3_nt: TGTGCCAGCAGCTTGGGGCCAGGGGGGAATACTGAAGCTTTCTTT; clone_size: -; d_call: TRBD1; j_call: TRBJ1-1; v_call: TRBV5-6
cdr3_aa: CASSTALLAGGYNEQFF; cdr3_nt: TGTGCCAGTAGTACCGCCTTACTAGCGGGGGGTTACAATGAGCAGTTCTTC; clone_size: few; d_call: TRBD2; j_call: TRBJ2-1; v_call: TRBV19
cdr3_aa: CASSHGPSETQYF; cdr3_nt: TGTGCCAGCAGCCACGGTCCAAGTGAGACCCAGTACTTC; clone_size: -; d_call: -; j_call: TRBJ2-5; v_call: TRBV5-5
cdr3_aa: CASSHPGRVNEQFF; cdr3_nt: TGCGCCAGCAGCCACCCTGGGCGGGTCAATGAGCAGTTCTTC; clone_size: few; d_call: -; j_call: TRBJ2-1; v_call: TRBV4-1
cdr3_aa: CASSATSGGAQETQYF; cdr3_nt: TGTGCCAGCAGCGCGACTAGCGGGGGGGCCCAAGAGACCCAGTACTTC; clone_size: -; d_call: TRBD2; j_call: TRBJ2-5; v_call: TRBV9
cdr3_aa: CASSLKTGGFYGYTF; cdr3_nt: TGTGCCAGCAGCTTAAAAACAGGGGGCTTCTATGGCTACACCTTC; clone_size: once; d_call: TRBD1; j_call: TRBJ1-2; v_call: TRBV5-6
cdr3_aa: CASSLPRTSGGFAQYF; cdr3_nt: TGTGCCAGCAGTTTGCCCAGGACTAGCGGGGGGTTCGCGCAGTACTTC; clone_size: -; d_call: TRBD2; j_call: TRBJ2-7; v_call: TRBV28
cdr3_aa: CASSPGLAGVTGELFF; cdr3_nt: TGTGCCAGCAGCCCTGGACTAGCGGGGGTTACCGGGGAGCTGTTTTTT; clone_size: -; d_call: TRBD2; j_call: TRBJ2-2; v_call: TRBV7-9
cdr3_aa: CASSRIPPRGYGYTF; cdr3_nt: TGTGCCAGCAGTCGCATCCCTCCCCGGGGTTATGGCTACACCTTC; clone_size: -; d_call: -; j_call: TRBJ1-2; v_call: TRBV27
cdr3_aa: CAISEKYESQPQHF; cdr3_nt: TGTGCCATCAGTGAGAAATACGAGTCCCAGCCCCAGCATTTT; clone_size: -; d_call: -; j_call: TRBJ1-5; v_call: TRBV10-3
cdr3_aa: CAISESQTGGKGETQYF; cdr3_nt: TGTGCCATCAGTGAGTCCCAGACAGGGGGAAAAGGAGAGACCCAGTACTTC; clone_size: -; d_call: TRBD1; j_call: TRBJ2-5; v_call: TRBV10-3
cdr3_aa: CASSSGSLGGGWDTQYF; cdr3_nt: TGTGCCAGCAGCTCAGGAAGCCTAGGCGGGGGTTGGGATACGCAGTATTTT; clone_size: -; d_call: TRBD2; j_call: TRBJ2-3; v_call: TRBV3-1/TRBV3-2
cdr3_aa: CASSLGQRYGYTF; cdr3_nt: TGCGCCAGCAGCCTCGGACAGAGGTATGGCTACACCTTC; clone_size: -; d_call: -; j_call: TRBJ1-2; v_call: TRBV4-1
cdr3_aa: CATSTGDATYEQYF; cdr3_nt: TGTGCCACCTCGACAGGGGATGCCACCTACGAGCAGTACTTC; clone_size: -; d_call: TRBD1; j_call: TRBJ2-7; v_call: TRBV15
cdr3_aa: CASSPTGDTQYF; cdr3_nt: TGTGCCAGCAGCCCGACAGGGGACACGCAGTATTTT; clone_size: -; d_call: TRBD1; j_call: TRBJ2-3; v_call: TRBV7-3
cdr3_aa: CASRPQANEKLFF; cdr3_nt: TGTGCCAGTAGGCCACAGGCAAATGAAAAACTGTTTTTT; clone_size: -; d_call: -; j_call: TRBJ1-4; v_call: TRBV19
cdr3_aa: CASSLRQGYGELFF; cdr3_nt: TGTGCCAGCAGCTTAAGACAGGGGTACGGGGAGCTGTTTTTT; clone_size: -; d_call: TRBD1; j_call: TRBJ2-2; v_call: TRBV7-8
cdr3_aa: CASSASSNQPQHF; cdr3_nt: TGTGCCAGCAGCGCGTCCAGTAATCAGCCCCAGCATTTT; clone_size: few; d_call: -; j_call: TRBJ1-5; v_call: TRBV9
cdr3_aa: CASSDFGWEQPQHF; cdr3_nt: TGTGCCAGCAGTGATTTTGGTTGGGAGCAGCCCCAGCATTTT; clone_size: -; d_call: -; j_call: TRBJ1-5; v_call: TRBV2
cdr3_aa: CASSEPEVSYGYTF; cdr3_nt: TGTGCCAGCAGTGAACCCGAAGTGAGCTATGGCTACACCTTC; clone_size: -; d_call: -; j_call: TRBJ1-2; v_call: TRBV3-1/TRBV3-2
cdr3_aa: CASSSGLARNIQYF; cdr3_nt: TGTGCCAGCAGCTCGGGACTAGCGCGGAACATTCAGTACTTC; clone_size: -; d_call: TRBD2; j_call: TRBJ2-4; v_call: TRBV11-2
cdr3_aa: CASSHGTGGTDTQYF; cdr3_nt: TGCGCCAGCAGCCATGGGACAGGGGGCACAGATACGCAGTATTTT; clone_size: -; d_call: TRBD1; j_call: TRBJ2-3; v_call: TRBV5-1
cdr3_aa: CASSYGGLGETQYF; cdr3_nt: TGTGCCAGCAGCTATGGAGGGTTAGGAGAGACCCAGTACTTC; clone_size: -; d_call: -; j_call: TRBJ2-5; v_call: TRBV11-2
cdr3_aa: CASSAGTEKLFF; cdr3_nt: TGTGCCAGCAGCGCGGGGACAGAGAAACTGTTTTTT; clone_size: -; d_call: TRBD1; j_call: TRBJ1-4; v_call: TRBV7-9
cdr3_aa: CASSARTVNYGYTF; cdr3_nt: TGTGCCAGCAGCGCACGGACAGTCAACTATGGCTACACCTTC; clone_size: -; d_call: -; j_call: TRBJ1-2; v_call: TRBV11-2
cdr3_aa: CATSDPADRDADTQYF; cdr3_nt: TGTGCCACCAGTGACCCCGCGGACAGGGACGCAGATACGCAGTATTTT; clone_size: -; d_call: TRBD1; j_call: TRBJ2-3; v_call: TRBV24-1
cdr3_aa: CASKQEGDSYGYTF; cdr3_nt: TGTGCCAGCAAACAAGAAGGAGACAGCTATGGCTACACCTTC; clone_size: -; d_call: -; j_call: TRBJ1-2; v_call: TRBV28
cdr3_aa: CASSPPGASYEQYF; cdr3_nt: TGTGCCAGCAGCCCGCCTGGGGCCTCCTACGAGCAGTACTTC; clone_size: few; d_call: -; j_call: TRBJ2-7; v_call: TRBV7-9
cdr3_aa: CASSQDLAAGRYTDTQYF; cdr3_nt: TGTGCCAGCAGCCAAGATTTGGCAGCGGGGCGCTACACAGATACGCAGTATTTT; clone_size: -; d_call: TRBD2; j_call: TRBJ2-3; v_call: TRBV4-2
cdr3_aa: CASSLGGLNFHYEQYF; cdr3_nt: TGTGCCAGCAGCTTAGGGGGCCTAAACTTCCACTACGAGCAGTACTTC; clone_size: -; d_call: -; j_call: TRBJ2-7; v_call: TRBV7-8
cdr3_aa: CASGTGNSHGYTF; cdr3_nt: TGCGCCAGCGGGACAGGGAATAGCCATGGCTACACCTTC; clone_size: few; d_call: TRBD1; j_call: TRBJ1-2; v_call: TRBV5-1
cdr3_aa: CASSVTGGLGNTIYF; cdr3_nt: TGTGCCAGCAGCGTAACAGGGGGCCTCGGAAACACCATATATTTT; clone_size: -; d_call: TRBD1; j_call: TRBJ1-3; v_call: TRBV9
cdr3_aa: CASSSTSSSYNEQFF; cdr3_nt: TGCGCCAGTAGTTCGACTAGTTCCTCCTACAATGAGCAGTTCTTC; clone_size: -; d_call: -; j_call: TRBJ2-1; v_call: TRBV4-1
cdr3_aa: CASSVAGQGLDTQYF; cdr3_nt: TGTGCCAGCAGCGTAGCGGGACAGGGGCTCGATACGCAGTATTTT; clone_size: -; d_call: TRBD1; j_call: TRBJ2-3; v_call: TRBV9
cdr3_aa: CASSGGYSSYNEQFF; cdr3_nt: TGTGCCAGCAGTGGGGGGTATAGCTCCTACAATGAGCAGTTCTTC; clone_size: -; d_call: -; j_call: TRBJ2-1; v_call: TRBV28
cdr3_aa: CSAPDRSYEQYF; cdr3_nt: TGCAGCGCCCCGGACAGATCCTACGAGCAGTACTTC; clone_size: -; d_call: -; j_call: TRBJ2-7; v_call: TRBV29-1
cdr3_aa: CASSPSVSGGYNEQFF; cdr3_nt: TGCGCCAGCAGCCCTAGTGTGAGCGGGGGCTACAATGAGCAGTTCTTC; clone_size: -; d_call: TRBD2; j_call: TRBJ2-1; v_call: TRBV5-1